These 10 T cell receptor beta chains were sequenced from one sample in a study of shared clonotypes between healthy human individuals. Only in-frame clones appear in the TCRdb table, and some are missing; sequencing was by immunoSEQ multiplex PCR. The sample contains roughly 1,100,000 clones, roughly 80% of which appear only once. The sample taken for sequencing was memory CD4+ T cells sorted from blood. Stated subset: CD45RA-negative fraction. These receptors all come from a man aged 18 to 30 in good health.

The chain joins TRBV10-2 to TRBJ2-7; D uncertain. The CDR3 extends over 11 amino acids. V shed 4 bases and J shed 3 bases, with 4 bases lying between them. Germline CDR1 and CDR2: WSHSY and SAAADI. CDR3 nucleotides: TGCGCCAGCAGTGGGAACTACGAGCAGTACTTC. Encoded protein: CASSGNYEQYF.

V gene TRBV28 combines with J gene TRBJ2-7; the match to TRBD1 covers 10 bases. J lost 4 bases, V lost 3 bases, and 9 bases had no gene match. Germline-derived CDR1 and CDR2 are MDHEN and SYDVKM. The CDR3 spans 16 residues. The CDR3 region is CASSLAGQGVRYEQYF. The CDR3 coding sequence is TGTGCCAGCAGTTTGGCCGGACAGGGGGTTCGGTACGAGCAGTACTTC.

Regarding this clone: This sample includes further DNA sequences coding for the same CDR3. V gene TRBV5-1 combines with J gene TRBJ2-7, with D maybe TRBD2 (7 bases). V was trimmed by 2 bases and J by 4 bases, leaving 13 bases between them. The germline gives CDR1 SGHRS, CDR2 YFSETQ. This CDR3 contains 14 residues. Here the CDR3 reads CASSLSGGHYEQYF. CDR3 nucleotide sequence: TGCGCCAGCAGCTTATCGGGGGGCCATTACGAGCAGTACTTC.

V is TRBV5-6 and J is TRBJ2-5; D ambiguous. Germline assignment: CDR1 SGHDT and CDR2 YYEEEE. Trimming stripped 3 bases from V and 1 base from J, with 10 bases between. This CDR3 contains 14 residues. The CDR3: CASSSWLSQETQYF. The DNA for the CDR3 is TGTGCCAGCAGCTCATGGCTCTCCCAAGAGACCCAGTACTTC.

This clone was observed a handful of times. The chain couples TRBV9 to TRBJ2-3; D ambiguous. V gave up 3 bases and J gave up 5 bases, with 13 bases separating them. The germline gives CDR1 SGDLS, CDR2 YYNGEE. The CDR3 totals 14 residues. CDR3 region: CASSDGPARDTQYF. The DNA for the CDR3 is TGTGCCAGCAGCGACGGGCCTGCACGAGATACGCAGTATTTT.

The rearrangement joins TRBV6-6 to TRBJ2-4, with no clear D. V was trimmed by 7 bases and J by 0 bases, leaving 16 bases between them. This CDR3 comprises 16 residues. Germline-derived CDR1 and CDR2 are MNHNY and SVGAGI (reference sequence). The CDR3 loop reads CASTTTATLAKNIQYF. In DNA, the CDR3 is TGTGCCAGCACCACGACTGCGACCCTAGCCAAAAACATTCAGTACTTC.

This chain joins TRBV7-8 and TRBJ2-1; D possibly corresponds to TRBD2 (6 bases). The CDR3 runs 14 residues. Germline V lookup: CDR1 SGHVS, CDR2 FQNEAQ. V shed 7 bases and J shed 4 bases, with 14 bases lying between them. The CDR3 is CASTEGTQYNEQFF. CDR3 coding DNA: TGTGCCAGCACCGAAGGGACTCAATACAATGAGCAGTTCTTC.

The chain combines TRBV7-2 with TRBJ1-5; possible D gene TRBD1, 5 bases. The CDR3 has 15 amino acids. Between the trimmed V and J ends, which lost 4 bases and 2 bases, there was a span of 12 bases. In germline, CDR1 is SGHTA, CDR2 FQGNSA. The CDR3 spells CASSSRVLGNQPQHF. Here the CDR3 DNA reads TGTGCCAGCAGCTCCAGGGTGCTAGGCAATCAGCCCCAGCATTTT.

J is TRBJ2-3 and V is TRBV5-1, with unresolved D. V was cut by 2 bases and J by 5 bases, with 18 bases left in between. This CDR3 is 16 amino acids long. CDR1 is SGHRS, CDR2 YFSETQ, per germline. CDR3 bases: TGCGCCAGCAGCTTCTCTTATTCACAGTCTCGAGATACGCAGTATTTT. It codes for CASSFSYSQSRDTQYF.

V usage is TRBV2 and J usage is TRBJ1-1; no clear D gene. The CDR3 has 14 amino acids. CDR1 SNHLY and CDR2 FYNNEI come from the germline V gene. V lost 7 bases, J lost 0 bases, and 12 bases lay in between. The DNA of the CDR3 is TGTGCCAGCACCACATCACAGCTGAACACTGAAGCTTTCTTT. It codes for CASTTSQLNTEAFF.